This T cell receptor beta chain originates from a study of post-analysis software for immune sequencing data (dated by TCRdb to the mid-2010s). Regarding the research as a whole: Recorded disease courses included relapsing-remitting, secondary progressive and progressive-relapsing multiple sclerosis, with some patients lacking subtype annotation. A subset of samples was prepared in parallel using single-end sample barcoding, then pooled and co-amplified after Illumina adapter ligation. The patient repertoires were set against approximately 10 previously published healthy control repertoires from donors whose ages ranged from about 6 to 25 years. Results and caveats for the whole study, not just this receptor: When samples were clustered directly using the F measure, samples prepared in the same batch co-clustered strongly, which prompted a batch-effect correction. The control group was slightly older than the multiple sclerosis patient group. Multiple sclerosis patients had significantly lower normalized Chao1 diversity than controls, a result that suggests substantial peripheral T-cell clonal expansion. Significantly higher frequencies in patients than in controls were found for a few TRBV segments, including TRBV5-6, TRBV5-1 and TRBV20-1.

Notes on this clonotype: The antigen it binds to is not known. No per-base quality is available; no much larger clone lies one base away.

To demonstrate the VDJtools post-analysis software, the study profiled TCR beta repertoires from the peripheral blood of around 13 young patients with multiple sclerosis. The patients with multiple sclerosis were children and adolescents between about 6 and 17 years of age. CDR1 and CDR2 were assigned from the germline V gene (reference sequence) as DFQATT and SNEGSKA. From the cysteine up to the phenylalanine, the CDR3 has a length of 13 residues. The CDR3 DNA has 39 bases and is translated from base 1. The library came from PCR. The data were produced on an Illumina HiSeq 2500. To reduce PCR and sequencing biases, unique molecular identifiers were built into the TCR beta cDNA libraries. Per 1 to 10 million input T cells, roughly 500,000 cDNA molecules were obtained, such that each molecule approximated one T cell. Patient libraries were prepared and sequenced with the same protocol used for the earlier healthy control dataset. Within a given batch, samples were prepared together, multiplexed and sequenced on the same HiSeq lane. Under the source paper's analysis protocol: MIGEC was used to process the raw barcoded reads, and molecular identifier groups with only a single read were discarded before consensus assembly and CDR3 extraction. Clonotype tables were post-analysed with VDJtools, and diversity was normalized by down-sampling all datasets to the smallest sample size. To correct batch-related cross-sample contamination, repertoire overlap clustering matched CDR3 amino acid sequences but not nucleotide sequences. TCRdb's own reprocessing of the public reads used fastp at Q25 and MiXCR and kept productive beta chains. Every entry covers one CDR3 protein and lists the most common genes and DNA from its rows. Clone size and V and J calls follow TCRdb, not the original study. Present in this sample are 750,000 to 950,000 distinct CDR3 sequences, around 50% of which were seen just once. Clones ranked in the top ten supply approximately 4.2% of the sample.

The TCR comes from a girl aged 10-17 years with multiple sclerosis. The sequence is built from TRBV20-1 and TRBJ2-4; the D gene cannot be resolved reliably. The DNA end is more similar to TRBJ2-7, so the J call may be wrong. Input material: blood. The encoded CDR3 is CSAREGLAYEQYF. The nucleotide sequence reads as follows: TGCAGTGCTAGAGAAGGGCTCGCCTACGAGCAGTACTTC.